Presented here are 27 T cell receptor beta chains from one specimen sequenced in a study of CD8 T cells in ankylosing spondylitis. TCRdb re-called the 5' RACE reads through MiXCR, storing one row per CDR3 protein. The sample holds approximately 190,000 distinct CDR3 sequences, roughly 13% seen once. Sample: blood, either unsorted or a sorted T cell fraction (not recorded which). These receptors were collected from a female donor with ankylosing spondylitis or in good health (not recorded which).

A remark on this clonotype: At one end, the junction sequence differs from germline, possibly due to a read error. V is TRBV10-3 and J is TRBJ2-3; 7 bases map to TRBD2. CDR3 length: 14 amino acids. CDR1 ENHRY and CDR2 SYGVKD come from the germline V gene. The CDR3 region has the DNA TGTGCCATCACTGAGCGGGGTTCCACAGATACGCAGTATTTT. Translated, it gives CAITERGSTDTQYF.

The rearrangement links TRBV7-9 to TRBJ1-2; TRBD1 matches 11 bases. The V and J ends lost 5 bases and 5 bases, in that order; junction bases with no gene match: 7. The CDR3 loop spans 15 amino acids. The germline gives CDR1 SEHNR, CDR2 FQNEAQ (reference sequence). CDR3 sequence (DNA): TGTGCCAGCAGCCCACCCGGGACAGGGGGTTATGGCTACACCTTC. Protein: CASSPPGTGGYGYTF.

This clonotype was seen ten or more times. The chain couples TRBV29-1 to TRBJ1-1, with a possible D match to TRBD1 (5 bases). Germline CDR1 is SQVTM and CDR2 is ANQGSEA. The CDR3 has 15 residues. Trimming shortened V by 1 base and J by 3 bases, and 15 bases separated the two germline ends. CDR3 sequence reads: CSVEGGGFRYTEAFF. CDR3 nucleotides: TGCAGCGTTGAAGGGGGCGGATTCAGGTACACTGAAGCTTTCTTT.

This clonotype has at least ten counts. The J gene is TRBJ2-1, the V gene TRBV29-1, with a tentative D call TRBD2 (6 bases). Trimming cost V 1 base and J 6 bases, with 10 bases left between them. CDR3 length equals 13 residues. Germline V gives CDR1 SQVTM, CDR2 ANQGSEA. This CDR3 is CSVEAGVGNEQFF. The CDR3 DNA follows: TGCAGCGTTGAAGCGGGAGTAGGCAATGAGCAGTTCTTC.

This clonotype has at least ten counts. The chain recombines TRBV28 with TRBJ1-2, with D unclear. Germline CDR1 reads MDHEN; CDR2 reads SYDVKM. V was pared by 8 bases and J by 3 bases, with 16 bases between. The CDR3 contains 14 residues. The CDR3 region has the DNA TGTGCCAGCCGACTCCCGGCGGGCCACTATGGCTACACCTTC. It codes for CASRLPAGHYGYTF.

Regarding this clonotype: Since a much larger clone is just one base distant, this may be a read error. V gene TRBV6-1 combines with J gene TRBJ2-2; weak D call: TRBD1 (6 bases). Germline V gene data show CDR1 as MNHNS and CDR2 as SASEGT. CDR3 length equals 15 residues. The CDR3: CVSNAPGGRPGELFF. CDR3 nucleotide sequence: TGTGTCAGCAATGCTCCTGGGGGCCGTCCCGGGGAGCTGTTTTTT.

This clonotype was counted many times. The J gene is TRBJ2-7, the V gene TRBV6-1; D gene unclear. Germline CDR1 reads MNHNS; CDR2 reads SASEGT. The CDR3 has 11 residues. The germline V and J ends were trimmed by 5 bases and 5 bases, with 7 bases remaining between them. The CDR3 reads CASSFTHEQYF. DNA of the CDR3: TGTGCCAGCAGTTTCACCCACGAGCAGTACTTC.

This clonotype showed up many times. The chain has TRBV5-1 and TRBJ1-4; D is undetermined. Trimming took 0 bases from V and 0 from J, leaving 9 bases between them. The CDR3 loop spans 16 amino acids. Germline V gene sequence: CDR1 SGHRS, CDR2 YFSETQ. The CDR3, as DNA: TGCGCCAGCAGCTTGGGAGGCAGAACAACTAATGAAAAACTGTTTTTT. Translation: CASSLGGRTTNEKLFF.

Many counts were recorded for this clonotype. V usage is TRBV3-1 and J usage is TRBJ1-1; possible D gene TRBD1, 6 bases. V was trimmed by 0 bases and J by 4 bases, leaving 9 bases between them. The CDR3 contains 14 residues. CDR1 is LGHDT and CDR2 is YNNKEL in the germline V gene (reference sequence). The CDR3: CASSQERRGTEAFF. The DNA for the CDR3 is TGTGCCAGCAGCCAAGAGCGCAGGGGCACTGAAGCTTTCTTT.

The chain has TRBV5-1 and TRBJ2-5, with a weak D call TRBD1 (5 bases). CDR1 and CDR2 (germline): SGHRS, YFSETQ. CDR3 size: 15 residues. V was pared by 0 bases and J by 3 bases, with 12 bases between. CDR3 sequence reads: CASSLGTGPEETQYF. CDR3 sequence (DNA): TGCGCCAGCAGCTTGGGTACAGGACCCGAAGAGACCCAGTACTTC.

This clonotype has a count of ten or more. The rearrangement joins TRBV28 to TRBJ2-1; D remains unclear. This CDR3 contains 12 residues. Germline V lookup: CDR1 MDHEN, CDR2 SYDVKM. Between the trimmed V and J ends, which lost 8 bases and 5 bases, there was a span of 10 bases. This CDR3 reads CASRITDNEQFF. Written as DNA, the CDR3 is TGTGCCAGCCGCATAACTGACAATGAGCAGTTCTTC.

J is TRBJ2-1 and V is TRBV9, with D unclear. CDR1 is SGDLS and CDR2 is YYNGEE in the germline V gene. The CDR3 spans 15 residues. The V and J ends lost 1 base and 3 bases respectively, with 11 bases between them. CDR3 residues: CASSVSGAGYNEQFF. CDR3 DNA: TGTGCCAGCAGCGTATCCGGCGCTGGCTACAATGAGCAGTTCTTC.

This clonotype was recorded at least ten times. This chain links TRBV20-1 with TRBJ2-7, with TRBD2 matching over 9 bases. The CDR3 runs 12 residues. From germline, CDR1 is DFQATT and CDR2 SNEGSKA (reference sequence). The CDR3 DNA sequence: TGCGGAATAGCGGGAGTACGTAACGAGCAGTACTTC. Its translation: CGIAGVRNEQYF.

There are many counts of this clonotype. The chain combines TRBV5-1 with TRBJ1-2, with a tentative D call TRBD1 (5 bases). V was cut by 4 bases and J by 4 bases, with 11 bases left in between. Per the germline V gene, CDR1 is SGHRS and CDR2 is YFSETQ. The CDR3 has 13 residues. The CDR3 region has the DNA TGCGCCAGCAGCGAGGGGCCAAGCTATGGCTACACCTTC. This codes for CASSEGPSYGYTF.

The table lists this clonotype with many counts. The chain has TRBV12-3 or TRBV12-4 and TRBJ2-7; D assignment may be TRBD1 or TRBD2 (5 bases each). This CDR3 comprises 14 residues. Trimming removed 6 bases from V and 5 bases from J, with 17 bases in between. The CDR3 reads CASSLSRGVDEQYF. In nucleotides, the CDR3 is TGTGCCAGCAGCTTATCGAGGGGAGTGGACGAGCAGTACTTC.

This clonotype was recorded at least ten times. The chain couples TRBV24-1 to TRBJ1-5; no firm D call. Germline V CDR1 and CDR2: KGHDR, SFDVKD. V shed 2 bases and J shed 6 bases, with 4 bases lying between them. CDR3 size: 12 residues. CDR3 nucleotides: TGTGCCACCAGTGATTGGGGTCAGCCCCAGCATTTT. It translates to CATSDWGQPQHF.

This clonotype was picked up many times. The chain links TRBV24-1 to TRBJ2-2, with 12 bases fitting TRBD2. Germline lookup yields CDR1 KGHDR and CDR2 SFDVKD. Trimming cost V 5 bases and J 4 bases; bases outside gene matches: 10. The CDR3 spans 18 residues. As DNA, the CDR3 is TGTGCCACCAGTGCCGTGACTAGCGGGAGCCTCAGCACCGGGGAGCTGTTTTTT. Translating gives CATSAVTSGSLSTGELFF.

This clonotype came up many times. The gene calls are TRBV3-1 and TRBJ2-3; D may be TRBD2 (5 bases). The CDR3 extends over 14 amino acids. CDR1 and CDR2 from the germline V gene are LGHDT and YNNKEL (reference sequence). V was clipped by 4 bases and J by 1 base, with 9 bases between them. In DNA, the CDR3 is TGTGCCAGCAGCCGAACGCGGGGCACAGATACGCAGTATTTT. Translated: CASSRTRGTDTQYF.

The table lists this clonotype with many counts. This rearrangement joins TRBV7-2 to TRBJ1-1; 11 bases are a match to TRBD1. Germline V gene sequence: CDR1 SGHTA, CDR2 FQGNSA. V shed 0 bases, J shed 10 bases, and the junction held 10 bases outside the gene matches. The CDR3 is 16 residues long. As DNA, the CDR3 is TGTGCCAGCAGCTTAGCCTCCCTTGGGACAGGGGGAAGAGCTTTCTTT. This gives the protein CASSLASLGTGGRAFF.

V is TRBV20-1 and J is TRBJ2-2, with 7 bases fitting TRBD1. CDR1 is DFQATT, CDR2 SNEGSKA, per germline (reference sequence). The J segment lost 3 bases and the V segment lost 0 bases, leaving 7 bases of the junction unmatched. This CDR3 has 16 residues. DNA of the CDR3: TGCAGTGCTAGAGATACCCAGGGGGTACACACCGGGGAGCTGTTTTTT. It encodes CSARDTQGVHTGELFF.

The chain links TRBV7-6 to TRBJ2-7, with TRBD1 identical over 8 bases. V shed 5 bases and J 1 base; nucleotides not matched to a gene: 7. This CDR3 comprises 15 residues. Germline V gene lookup returns CDR1 SGHVS and CDR2 FNYEAQ. As DNA, the CDR3 is TGTGCCAGCAGCCTCCGGACAGGGATTTCCTACGAGCAGTACTTC. It is translated as CASSLRTGISYEQYF. Using reference TRBV7-6 and TRBJ2-7 for the parts outside the CDR3, the full variable domain is GAGVSQSPRYKVTKRGQDVALRCDPISGHVSLYWYRQALGQGPEFLTYFNYEAQQDKSGLPNDRFSAERPEGSISTLTIQRTEQRDSAMYRCASSLRTGISYEQYFGPGTRLTVT.

This clonotype was recorded at least ten times. The chain is built from TRBV2 and TRBJ2-3; D is perhaps TRBD1 or TRBD2 (5 bases each). The length of the CDR3 is 14 residues. Per germline, CDR1 SNHLY and CDR2 FYNNEI. Trimming stripped 5 bases from V and 4 bases from J, with 13 bases between. The CDR3 spells CASSRGRDADTQYF. DNA for the CDR3: TGTGCCAGCAGTAGGGGCCGGGACGCAGATACGCAGTATTTT. The complete variable domain, with remaining parts taken from reference TRBV2 and TRBJ2-3, reads EPEVTQTPSHQVTQMGQEVILRCVPISNHLYFYWYRQILGQKVEFLVSFYNNEISEKSEIFDDQFSVERPDGSNFTLKIRSTKLEDSAMYFCASSRGRDADTQYFGPGTRLTVL.

In this sample, this clonotype turned up many times. The CDR3 DNA sequence: TGCAGTGCTAGTTACAGCTGGTACGAGCAGTACTTC. Protein sequence: CSASYSWYEQYF. The chain joins TRBV20-1 to TRBJ2-7, with D unclear. This CDR3 comprises 12 residues. V lost 3 bases and J 4 bases, leaving 10 bases between the germline ends. From germline, CDR1 is DFQATT and CDR2 SNEGSKA (reference sequence).

This clonotype was observed a few times. This rearrangement joins TRBV12-3 or TRBV12-4 to TRBJ2-2; no firm D call. The V end lost 7 bases, the J end lost 6 bases, and 9 bases lay between the germline ends. This CDR3 is 12 amino acids long. CDR3: CASIRSAGELFF. The CDR3 coding sequence is TGTGCCAGCATCCGGTCGGCCGGGGAGCTGTTTTTT.

For this clonotype: This could be a read error, since a much larger clone is one nucleotide away. CDR3 DNA sequence: TGCAGTGCCGCCGGACTAGCGGGAGGGCCTTTGAATGAGCAGTTCTTC. It encodes CSAAGLAGGPLNEQFF. The chain employs TRBV20-1 and TRBJ2-1; TRBD2 matches at 15 bases. CDR1 is DFQATT, CDR2 SNEGSKA, per germline (reference sequence). The CDR3 contains 16 residues. With V trimmed by 6 bases and J by 7 bases, 10 bases remained unmatched.

The chain has TRBV27 and TRBJ2-7, with 12 bases matching TRBD2. Looked up from germline, CDR1 is MNHEY and CDR2 is SMNVEV (reference sequence). V gave up 1 base and J gave up 0 bases; unmatched junction bases: 19. The CDR3 is 22 residues long. CDR3 loop: CASSLWGTGPGLAGLNSYEQYF. As DNA, the CDR3 is TGTGCCAGCAGTTTATGGGGGACAGGTCCGGGACTAGCGGGCCTCAACTCCTACGAGCAGTACTTC.

A few counts support this clonotype. V and J are TRBV6-5 and TRBJ2-3, with 10 bases that match TRBD2. Trimming cost V 0 bases and J 6 bases; bases outside gene matches: 3. Germline V gene sequence: CDR1 MNHEY, CDR2 SVGAGI. CDR3 length: 15 amino acids. The CDR3 sequence is CASSYSLAGEDTQYF. The CDR3 DNA is TGTGCCAGCAGTTACTCTCTAGCGGGAGAGGATACGCAGTATTTT.